The rows below give T cell receptor beta chains drawn from one sample of a study of blood T cell repertoires in COVID-19. The table came from immunoSEQ multiplex PCR; TCRdb's copy has only in-frame clones and leaves some out. The sample lists about 97,000 clones, roughly 92% occurring once. The sample was peripheral blood. These receptors originate from a man aged 45-65 years with active COVID-19. Each CDR3 is given with its conserved first and last residue. Each record gives: clone size, V gene, J gene, D gene, CDR3 DNA, CDR3 protein. A D gene is named only where the DNA matches it firmly. Clone sizes are given selectively: once, few, many, or a class where the clone is expanded.

>NA|TRBV4-2|TRBJ2-3|TRBD2
TGTGCCAGCAGCCAAGATACCGGGACTAACACAGATACGCAGTATTTT
CASSQDTGTNTDTQYF
>NA|TRBV11-2|TRBJ2-3|NA
TGTGCCAGCACCCTACGAGTCCCTAGCACAGATACGCAGTATTTT
CASTLRVPSTDTQYF
>once|TRBV9|TRBJ2-2|TRBD2
TGTGCCAGCAGCGTGACTAGCAGGAACACCGGGGAGCTGTTTTTT
CASSVTSRNTGELFF
>NA|TRBV15|TRBJ2-7|TRBD1
TGTGCCACCAGCAAACCCGGGACAGGGCTCGAGCAGTACTTC
CATSKPGTGLEQYF
>NA|TRBV6-5|TRBJ1-6|NA
TGTGCCAGCAGTTACTCGATACGTTCGCAGGGCACCCTCCACTTT
CASSYSIRSQGTLHF
>NA|TRBV7-9|TRBJ1-6|TRBD1
TGTGCCAGCAGCACAGAGACAGGGCATTCACCCCTCCACTTT
CASSTETGHSPLHF
>NA|TRBV6-5|TRBJ1-1|NA
TGTGCCAGCAGCAACAGGGTTCGCGCTGAAGCTTTCTTT
CASSNRVRAEAFF
>NA|TRBV6-1|TRBJ1-5|NA
TGTGCCAGCAGTGAATCCCAGGTAAATCAGCCCCAGCATTTT
CASSESQVNQPQHF
>NA|TRBV6-1|TRBJ1-1|NA
TGTGCCAGCAGTGAAGCGAGACAGGTGAACACTGAAGCTTTCTTT
CASSEARQVNTEAFF
>NA|TRBV5-1|TRBJ2-2|TRBD2
TGCGCCAGCAGCTTGGGGCTTACTAGCGGGAGTACCGGGGAGCTGTTTTTT
CASSLGLTSGSTGELFF
>few|TRBV28|TRBJ1-5|TRBD1
TGTGCCAGCAGCCGAGGGGACAGTTACAATAGCAATCAGCCCCAGCATTTT
CASSRGDSYNSNQPQHF
>NA|TRBV20-1|TRBJ1-2|NA
TGCAGTGCTAGCGGGGGGTATGGCTACACCTTC
CSASGGYGYTF
>NA|TRBV7-2|TRBJ2-2|NA
TGTGCCAGCAGCCCCTTAATTAACACCGGGGAGCTGTTTTTT
CASSPLINTGELFF
>NA|TRBV28|TRBJ1-6|NA
TGTGCCAGCATTTATTCCACGGAGGGTTCACCCCTCCACTTT
CASIYSTEGSPLHF
>NA|TRBV11-2|TRBJ1-2|NA
TGTGCCAGCAGCTCACCCTCAACAGGGCTGAGTGGCTACACCTTC
CASSSPSTGLSGYTF
>few|TRBV4-1|TRBJ1-3|TRBD1
TGCGCCAGCAGCCAAGTTGGGGACAGGGCCTCTGGAAACACCATATATTTT
CASSQVGDRASGNTIYF
>few|TRBV29-1|TRBJ1-1|TRBD1
TGCAGCGCCTCGACAGGGGAGAACACTGAAGCTTTCTTT
CSASTGENTEAFF
>few|TRBV2|TRBJ1-2|TRBD1
TGTGCCAGCAGGACACAGGGGGGTGGCTATGGCTACACCTTC
CASRTQGGGYGYTF
>NA|TRBV7-2|TRBJ1-1|TRBD1
TGTGCCAGCAGCTTGGACAGGGGGTTGGGTGAAGCTTTCTTT
CASSLDRGLGEAFF
>NA|TRBV5-1|TRBJ2-3|NA
TGCGCCAGCAGCTTGTGGTCATGGGCTAGCACAGATACGCAGTATTTT
CASSLWSWASTDTQYF
>NA|TRBV20-1|TRBJ2-7|NA
TGCAGTGCCATTGGGAGCACCGAGCAGTACTTC
CSAIGSTEQYF
>NA|TRBV12-5|TRBJ2-3|TRBD2
TGTGCTAGTGGTTTGGTAGGGCTAGCGGGAAAGGTAGATACGCAGTATTTT
CASGLVGLAGKVDTQYF
>NA|TRBV19|TRBJ2-1|TRBD1
TGTGCCAGTAGCAACCCCTGGGGGACAGAAGGATACAATGAGCAGTTCTTC
CASSNPWGTEGYNEQFF
>NA|TRBV6-5|TRBJ2-3|TRBD2
TGTGCCAGCCGGACTAGCGGGAGAGCGGATACGCAGTATTTT
CASRTSGRADTQYF
>NA|TRBV5-4|TRBJ2-7|NA
TGTGCCAGCAGCCATCGGGGGACCAACCTCGGGGAGCAGTACTTC
CASSHRGTNLGEQYF
>NA|TRBV4-1|TRBJ1-5|NA
TGCGCCAGCAGTGATACAGGGCGCATTTCGCCCCAGCATTTT
CASSDTGRISPQHF
>NA|TRBV7-3|TRBJ1-1|NA
TGTGCCAGCAGCTCCTGGACACTCTCCGAAGCTTTCTTT
CASSSWTLSEAFF
>NA|TRBV14|TRBJ2-1|NA
TGTGCCAGCAGCCAAGCGGGTTGGAGGGAATCCTACAATGAGCAGTTCTTC
CASSQAGWRESYNEQFF
>NA|TRBV19|TRBJ2-1|TRBD2
TGTGCCAGTAGTATTCGTAGCGGGAGCCGGGAGCAGTTCTTC
CASSIRSGSREQFF
>NA|TRBV2|TRBJ2-5|NA
TGTGCCAGCAGGACCCCGGGGGGCCCGGAGACCCAGTACTTC
CASRTPGGPETQYF
>NA|TRBV7-3|TRBJ2-3|TRBD2
TGTGCCAGCAGCCCAAGCGGGAGGAACACAGATACGCAGTATTTT
CASSPSGRNTDTQYF
>NA|TRBV9|TRBJ2-1|NA
TGTGCCAGCAGCGTAGCTTACCAAACCTCCTTTACGAGCAATGAGCAGTTCTTC
CASSVAYQTSFTSNEQFF
>NA|TRBV24-1|TRBJ2-7|NA
TGTGCCACCAGTGATTTGCGGTCCTATATGTACTTC
CATSDLRSYMYF
>NA|TRBV7-9|TRBJ1-6|NA
TGTGCCAGCAGCTTACAAGGGGGACATCCGAATTCACCCCTCCACTTT
CASSLQGGHPNSPLHF
>NA|TRBV21-1|TRBJ1-4|NA
TGTGCCAGCAGCAAACTTGGGAAACAGGGGGCGCAAAGACGAGAAAAACTGTTTTTT
CASSKLGKQGAQRREKLFF
>NA|TRBV27|TRBJ2-2|NA
TGTGCCAGCAGTCGAACGCGGTTGGCCGGGGAGCTGTTTTTT
CASSRTRLAGELFF
>NA|TRBV7-6|TRBJ2-1|NA
TGTGCCAGCAGCTCAGGACTCCCCGGTCACAATGAGCAGTTCTTC
CASSSGLPGHNEQFF
>NA|TRBV10-1|TRBJ2-3|TRBD1
TGCGCCAGCAGTGGGACAGGTTCCACAGATACGCAGTATTTT
CASSGTGSTDTQYF
>NA|TRBV28|TRBJ2-7|TRBD1
TGTGCCAGCAGCCAGGGGGCTAACTACGAGCAGTACTTC
CASSQGANYEQYF
>NA|TRBV4-1|TRBJ1-1|TRBD1
TGCGCCAGCAGCCCGGGACAGGAGCTCACTGAAGCTTTCTTT
CASSPGQELTEAFF
>NA|TRBV3-1/TRBV3-2|TRBJ2-5|NA
TGTGCCAGCAGCCATTCCCAGGAACAAGAGACCCAGTACTTC
CASSHSQEQETQYF
>NA|TRBV7-2|TRBJ1-6|TRBD1
TGTGCCAGCACCTTTCAGGGGGACGATTCACCCCTCCACTTT
CASTFQGDDSPLHF
>once|TRBV19|TRBJ2-1|NA
TGTGCCAGTAGCCCTCTTCCCGGGAGATCGGGGAATGAGCAGTTCTTC
CASSPLPGRSGNEQFF
>NA|TRBV27|TRBJ2-2|NA
TGTGCCAGCAGTAACAGGGAAACCGGGGAGCTGTTTTTT
CASSNRETGELFF
>NA|TRBV19|TRBJ2-7|NA
TGTGCCAGTAGTATCAGCCAGGGATATGAGCAGTACTTC
CASSISQGYEQYF
>NA|TRBV2|TRBJ1-1|TRBD1
TGTGCCAGCAGTGCCGGGACAGATAACGTTAACACTGAAGCTTTCTTT
CASSAGTDNVNTEAFF
>NA|TRBV6-6|TRBJ1-4|NA
TGTGCCAGCAGTTTCGACAGGATAAATGAAAAACTGTTTTTT
CASSFDRINEKLFF
>NA|TRBV7-3|TRBJ2-2|TRBD2
TGTGCCAGCAGCGGGACTAGGAACACCGGGGAGCTGTTTTTT
CASSGTRNTGELFF
>NA|TRBV28|TRBJ2-5|NA
TGTGCCAGCAGTTTCTTCGGCAGAGATGTGGGAGGAACCCAGTACTTC
CASSFFGRDVGGTQYF
>NA|TRBV24-1|TRBJ2-3|NA
TGTGCCACCAGTGACGTTAGCGATAGGAGAGGCACAGATACGCAGTATTTT
CATSDVSDRRGTDTQYF
>NA|TRBV5-1|TRBJ2-7|TRBD2
TGCGCCAGCAGCACGGAAGGGGCTAGCGGATACGAGCAGTACTTC
CASSTEGASGYEQYF
>NA|TRBV7-3|TRBJ2-1|TRBD2
TGTGCCAGCAGCGCTTTAGCGGGAGTAGGGGGTGAGCAGTTCTTC
CASSALAGVGGEQFF
>NA|TRBV18|TRBJ1-2|NA
TGTGCCAGCTCACCACCTCTCACCGAGAACTATGGCTACACCTTC
CASSPPLTENYGYTF